The 27 T cell receptor beta chains reported below all come from one sample, sequenced in a study of long-term antiretroviral therapy in people with HIV (dated by TCRdb to 2021 to 2024). The immunoSEQ hsTCRB v3.0 assay was used at survey level resolution for TRB variable region sequencing. Entries here come from immuneACCESS through TCRdb and include only in-frame sequences with V and J called. Some clones fail to appear in such tables; in the studies checked, an unresolved V gene covers under half of the shortfall, and the cause of the remainder is unknown. Within this sample are 20,000 or so clones, with roughly 87% of them counted one time only. The ten largest clonotypes hold 3.5% to 4.5% of the sample. The sequenced sample was unsorted PBMCs, obtained 2.1 years after starting antiretroviral therapy. The source is a man between 18 and 35 years old with HIV.

This clone was picked up a small number of times. CDR3 sequence (DNA): TGTGCCAGCAGTGAGAGGTACAGGGCAGGGGCCAACGTCCTGACTTTC. It codes for CASSERYRAGANVLTF. This chain connects TRBV2 to TRBJ2-6; D perhaps matches TRBD1 (6 bases). Deletions cut 3 bases from V and 4 bases from J, with 13 bases between. In germline, CDR1 is SNHLY, CDR2 FYNNEI. This CDR3 is built from 16 residues.

Comments on this clone: At one of its ends the junction is not consistent with the germline gene, which may arise from a read error. V is TRBV4-3 and J is TRBJ2-7; 11 bases fit TRBD2. CDR3 length: 15 amino acids. Germline assignment: CDR1 LGHNA and CDR2 YSLEER. The CDR3 nucleotides read TGCGCCAGCAGCCAGGGGGTCGGGCTAGCGGGAGGTGCGAACTTC. Protein product: CASSQGVGLAGGANF.

The V call is TRBV15, the J call TRBJ1-5, with D hard to call. The CDR3 runs 16 residues. V lost 1 base to trimming and J lost 6 bases, with 16 bases between them. Germline V lookup: CDR1 LNHNV, CDR2 YYDKDF (reference sequence). As DNA, the CDR3 is TGTGCCACCAGCAGAGCAAGAGGGATAGGGAGTCAGCCCCAGCATTTT. Its protein is CATSRARGIGSQPQHF.

This clone appeared a single time. The J gene is TRBJ1-2, the V gene TRBV13; D gene ambiguous. Germline V CDR1 and CDR2: PRHDT, FYEKMQ (reference sequence). The CDR3 loop spans 15 amino acids. With 0 bases removed from V and 8 bases from J, the gap between germline ends came to 16 bases. The CDR3 region is CASSLGGQPIPGYTF. CDR3 DNA: TGTGCCAGCAGCTTAGGAGGTCAGCCCATACCCGGCTACACCTTC.

The V gene is TRBV29-1, the J gene TRBJ1-2, with D perhaps TRBD1 (5 bases). Germline V gives CDR1 SQVTM, CDR2 ANQGSEA. Trimming took 6 bases from V and 6 from J, leaving 11 bases between them. CDR3 size: 11 residues. The CDR3 sequence is CSVGTTHGYTF. The CDR3 DNA is TGCAGCGTCGGGACGACCCATGGCTACACCTTC.

The V call is TRBV19, the J call TRBJ2-7; weak D call: TRBD1 (5 bases). The CDR3 length is 12 residues. Germline CDR1 reads LNHDA; CDR2 reads SQIVND (reference sequence). The V gene lost 9 bases and the J gene lost 3 bases, with 12 bases spanning the gap. The CDR3 DNA sequence: TGTGCCAGCCAAGACAGATTCTACGAGCAGTACTTC. Protein: CASQDRFYEQYF.

The chain has TRBV11-2 and TRBJ1-6; D unresolved. Germline assignment: CDR1 SGHAT and CDR2 FQNNGV. V dropped 6 bases and J dropped 0 bases, with 6 bases sitting between them. The CDR3 extends over 14 amino acids. The CDR3 coding sequence is TGTGCCAGCAGTTCCGGCTCCTATAATTCACCCCTCCACTTT. Translating it yields CASSSGSYNSPLHF.

This sequence joins TRBV7-6 and TRBJ2-6; weak D call: TRBD1 (5 bases). The CDR3 loop spans 15 amino acids. The V gene's germline CDR1 is SGHVS and CDR2 FNYEAQ. Trimming left V 1 base short and J 2 bases short, with 6 bases between. The CDR3 sequence is CASSLEGTGANVLTF. The CDR3 bases are TGTGCCAGCAGCTTAGAGGGGACTGGGGCCAACGTCCTGACTTTC.

The chain couples TRBV5-5 to TRBJ1-2; D is unresolved. CDR3 size: 12 residues. Germline CDR1 reads SGHKS; CDR2 reads YYEKEE (reference sequence). V was clipped by 7 bases and J by 4 bases, with 11 bases between them. The chain's CDR3 is CASLASGYGYTF. CDR3 nucleotides: TGTGCCAGCCTGGCGTCCGGCTATGGCTACACCTTC.

The chain employs TRBV30 and TRBJ2-5; the D gene is possibly TRBD1 (5 bases). The CDR3 runs 13 residues. CDR1 is GTSNPN and CDR2 is SVGIG in the germline V gene (reference sequence). Trimming removed 3 bases from V and 11 bases from J, with 19 bases in between. Here the CDR3 DNA reads TGTGCCTGGAGGGCGACAGTTCTCGGAGAGCAGTACTTC. Amino acids: CAWRATVLGEQYF.

CDR3 protein: CAWRPMNTEAFF. Here the CDR3 DNA reads TGTGCCTGGAGACCGATGAACACTGAAGCTTTCTTT. J is TRBJ1-1 and V is TRBV30; D not resolved. From germline, CDR1 is GTSNPN and CDR2 SVGIG (reference sequence). The V gene lost 3 bases and the J gene lost 0 bases, with 5 bases spanning the gap. The CDR3 sequence is 12 residues long.

This clone is a singleton in its sample. The rearrangement joins TRBV5-1 to TRBJ1-1, with D perhaps matching TRBD1 (6 bases). In germline, CDR1 is SGHRS, CDR2 YFSETQ. Trimming took off 4 bases at V and 6 bases at J, with 13 bases between the two ends. CDR3 length equals 13 residues. CDR3: CASSPGGGPEAFF. CDR3 in DNA: TGCGCCAGCAGCCCTGGGGGGGGCCCTGAAGCTTTCTTT.

By sample fraction, this clone is medium-sized. The chain carries TRBV6-6 and TRBJ1-3; no clear D gene. Germline V CDR1 and CDR2: MNHNY, SVGAGI (reference sequence). The germline V and J ends were trimmed by 8 bases and 1 base, with 6 bases remaining between them. The CDR3 covers 12 residues. DNA for the CDR3: TGTGCCAGCGTCGGGTCTGGAAACACCATATATTTT. Its translation: CASVGSGNTIYF.

DNA of the CDR3: TGTGCCAGCAGCAGCCAAGGGGGTAACACTGAAGCTTTCTTT. It yields the protein CASSSQGGNTEAFF. V usage is TRBV7-2 and J usage is TRBJ1-1, with TRBD1 as a possible D gene (6 bases). This CDR3 has 14 amino acids. Germline CDR1 reads SGHTA; CDR2 reads FQGNSA. V was pared by 5 bases and J by 2 bases, with 12 bases between.

Turning to this clone: Since a far larger clone is one base different, this is likely a read error. The J gene is TRBJ2-5, the V gene TRBV6-1; 8 nucleotides match TRBD1. This CDR3 is built from 12 residues. The junction had 8 bases not matched to a gene; V was cut back by 6 bases and J by 11 bases. Germline V gene data show CDR1 as MNHNS and CDR2 as SASEGT. This CDR3 reads CASSDRGYEQYF. In DNA, the CDR3 is TGTGCCAGCAGCGACAGGGGCTATGAGCAGTACTTC.

This chain links TRBV5-8 with TRBJ1-2, with D unresolved. Trimming removed 0 bases at V and 5 bases at J, with 17 bases between. This CDR3 has 16 residues. CDR1 and CDR2 (germline): SGHTS, YDEGEE. The CDR3 DNA sequence: TGTGCCAGCAGCTTGGCCATGCGCTGGGGTCGGTATGGCTACACCTTC. Translation gives CASSLAMRWGRYGYTF. Full variable domain (rest looked up from reference TRBV5-8 and TRBJ1-2): EAGVTQSPTHLIKTRGQQATLRCSPISGHTSVYWYQQALGLGLQFLLWYDEGEERNRGNFPPRFSGRQFPNYSSELNVNALELEDSALYLCASSLAMRWGRYGYTFGSGTRLTVV.

This clone was counted once. CDR3 in DNA: TGCGCCAGCAGCCAAGGACTCCCGAGACAGGGCGTCAACTATGGCTACACCTTC. Translation: CASSQGLPRQGVNYGYTF. The chain links TRBV4-3 to TRBJ1-2; 7 bases are shared with TRBD1. After removal of 1 base from V and 2 bases from J, the junction contained 13 bases not matched to a gene. Germline V gives CDR1 LGHNA, CDR2 YSLEER. CDR3 length: 18 amino acids.

This clone has more than one count but fewer than ten. DNA of the CDR3: TGTGCTAGTAAGGCCGTTGATCGCTATGGCTACACCTTC. It translates to CASKAVDRYGYTF. The V gene is TRBV12-5, the J gene TRBJ1-2; D remains ambiguous. The CDR3 contains 13 residues. V dropped 8 bases and J dropped 4 bases, with 14 bases sitting between them. Germline assignment: CDR1 LGHNT and CDR2 FRNRAP.

V is TRBV27 and J is TRBJ2-2; the match to TRBD2 covers 8 bases. There are 16 residues in the CDR3. Germline values: CDR1 MNHEY, CDR2 SMNVEV (reference sequence). J was trimmed by 6 bases and V by 6 bases; bases with no gene match: 12. In nucleotides, the CDR3 is TGTGCCAGCAGCTCCGAGGGGCACGGGGGGGCCGGGGAGCTGTTTTTT. As protein: CASSSEGHGGAGELFF.

This chain connects TRBV29-1 to TRBJ2-1; D unresolved. This CDR3 comprises 10 residues. CDR1 and CDR2 (germline): SQVTM, ANQGSEA. V was trimmed by 7 bases and J by 9 bases, leaving 10 bases between them. CDR3 sequence reads: CSAGPSEQFF. CDR3 sequence (DNA): TGCAGCGCGGGCCCCAGTGAGCAGTTCTTC.

This sequence joins TRBV25-1 and TRBJ1-4; possible D gene TRBD1, 5 bases. Trimming shortened V by 3 bases and J by 8 bases, and 16 bases separated the two germline ends. Germline V gene sequence: CDR1 MGHDK, CDR2 SYGVNS. This CDR3 has 15 residues. This chain's CDR3 is CASSEHVGRDEKLFF. The CDR3 coding sequence is TGTGCCAGCAGTGAGCACGTGGGGAGGGACGAAAAACTGTTTTTT.

The rearrangement joins TRBV7-2 to TRBJ1-1; D not resolved. The length of the CDR3 is 15 residues. The V gene's germline CDR1 is SGHTA and CDR2 FQGNSA. Trimming took 1 base from V and 0 from J, leaving 9 bases between them. The CDR3 reads CASSLESVMNTEAFF. Written as DNA, the CDR3 is TGTGCCAGCAGCTTAGAAAGCGTCATGAACACTGAAGCTTTCTTT. Complete variable domain (other parts from reference TRBV7-2 and TRBJ1-1): GAGVSQSPSNKVTEKGKDVELRCDPISGHTALYWYRQSLGQGLEFLIYFQGNSAPDKSGLPSDRFSAERTGGSVSTLTIQRTQQEDSAVYLCASSLESVMNTEAFFGQGTRLTVV.

For the CDR3, the DNA is TGTGCCAGCAGCTTCAGCGCGAGCTCCTACAATGAGCAGTTCTTC. It encodes CASSFSASSYNEQFF. This chain uses TRBV11-2 with TRBJ2-1; D remains ambiguous. This CDR3 comprises 15 residues. From germline, CDR1 is SGHAT and CDR2 FQNNGV. V lost 3 bases and J 0 bases, leaving 9 bases between the germline ends.

The chain has TRBV9 and TRBJ2-7; possibly TRBD1 for D (5 bases). Trimming left V 1 base short and J 7 bases short, with 12 bases between. The germline gives CDR1 SGDLS, CDR2 YYNGEE. The CDR3 covers 13 residues. CDR3 residues: CASSVKGPGEQYF. CDR3 nucleotides: TGTGCCAGCAGCGTAAAGGGGCCTGGGGAGCAGTACTTC.

This clone was seen just once. The chain links TRBV7-9 to TRBJ2-5, with D possibly being TRBD2 (5 bases). The CDR3 sequence is 15 residues long. V was pared by 3 bases and J by 5 bases, with 16 bases between. Germline lookup yields CDR1 SEHNR and CDR2 FQNEAQ (reference sequence). CDR3 sequence reads: CASSLRVRVLETQYF. DNA for the CDR3: TGTGCCAGCAGCTTGCGGGTTAGGGTTCTCGAGACCCAGTACTTC.

The chain is built from TRBV11-2 and TRBJ2-5, with D maybe TRBD2 (5 bases). The CDR3 runs to 13 residues. Germline lookup yields CDR1 SGHAT and CDR2 FQNNGV. Trimming cost V 8 bases and J 0 bases, with 10 bases left between them. CDR3 in DNA: TGTGCCAGCGTCGGGGAGAACCAAGAGACCCAGTACTTC. It yields the protein CASVGENQETQYF. Together with reference TRBV11-2 and TRBJ2-5, the CDR3 gives the full variable domain: EAGVAQSPRYKIIEKRQSVAFWCNPISGHATLYWYQQILGQGPKLLIQFQNNGVVDDSQLPKDRFSAERLKGVDSTLKIQPAKLEDSAVYLCASVGENQETQYFGPGTRLLVL.

The rearrangement uses TRBV7-8 and TRBJ1-3, with no clear D. The V end was cut by 2 bases, the J end by 4 bases, with 3 bases between. The CDR3 is 12 amino acids. Germline CDR1 SGHVS, CDR2 FQNEAQ. DNA of the CDR3: TGTGCCAGCAGCTTACTAGGAAACACCATATATTTT. The encoded protein is CASSLLGNTIYF.